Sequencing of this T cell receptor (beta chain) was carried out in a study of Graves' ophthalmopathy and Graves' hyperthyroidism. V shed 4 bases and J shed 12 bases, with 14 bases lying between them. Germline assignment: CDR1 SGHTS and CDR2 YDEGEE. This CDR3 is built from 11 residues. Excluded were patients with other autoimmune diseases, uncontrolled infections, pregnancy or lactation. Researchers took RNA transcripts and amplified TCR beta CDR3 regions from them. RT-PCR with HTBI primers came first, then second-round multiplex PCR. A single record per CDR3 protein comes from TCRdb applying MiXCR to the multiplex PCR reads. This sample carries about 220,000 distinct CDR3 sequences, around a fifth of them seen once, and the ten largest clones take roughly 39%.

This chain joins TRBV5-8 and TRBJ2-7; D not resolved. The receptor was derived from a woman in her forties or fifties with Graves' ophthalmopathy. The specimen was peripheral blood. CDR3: CASSRTAAMYF. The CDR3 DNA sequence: TGTGCCAGCAGCCGGACGGCGGCCATGTACTTC.